Listed here are 12 T cell receptor beta chains from one sample, sequenced in a study of blood T cell repertoires in COVID-19. The table came from immunoSEQ multiplex PCR; TCRdb's copy has only in-frame clones and leaves some out. The sample contains approximately 210,000 clones, roughly 90% of which appear only once. The sequencing input was PBMCs or T cells enriched from blood (not recorded which). The receptors come from a woman younger than 35 who had recovered from COVID-19.

This clone was seen once. V is TRBV19 and J is TRBJ2-7; TRBD1 aligns across 9 bases. This CDR3 region has 15 residues. J gave up 5 bases and V 11 bases, and 16 bases lay outside the gene matches. Germline V lookup: CDR1 LNHDA, CDR2 SQIVND (reference sequence). In DNA form, the CDR3 reads TGTGCCGGCCAGTCGGGGACAGGGTGGTACCACGAGCAGTACTTC. Translated: CAGQSGTGWYHEQYF.

V is TRBV5-1 and J is TRBJ2-1; 7 bases are shared with TRBD2. This CDR3 has 16 amino acids. Germline-derived CDR1 and CDR2 are SGHRS and YFSETQ. The V segment lost 4 bases and the J segment 4 bases; nucleotides outside the gene matches: 11. The CDR3 DNA follows: TGCGCCAGCAGCCTCTTAAGGGAGCGGGAATACAATGAGCAGTTCTTC. Amino acids: CASSLLREREYNEQFF.

As for this clone: The same CDR3 also results from other DNA sequences found in this sample. V gene TRBV2 combines with J gene TRBJ1-1; D is undetermined. V was trimmed by 3 bases and J by 5 bases, leaving 16 bases between them. Per germline, CDR1 SNHLY and CDR2 FYNNEI. CDR3 length equals 15 residues. The CDR3 DNA reads TGTGCCAGCAGTGACCCTCCTGGGAGAGGTACTGAAGCTTTCTTT. Translation: CASSDPPGRGTEAFF.

The chain employs TRBV28 and TRBJ1-2; TRBD1 agrees at 7 bases. The CDR3 loop spans 14 amino acids. Looked up from germline, CDR1 is MDHEN and CDR2 is SYDVKM. The V segment lost 2 bases and the J segment 4 bases; nucleotides outside the gene matches: 4. The CDR3 DNA sequence: TGTGCCAGCAGTTTACCTCGGGACAGCTATGGCTACACCTTC. It specifies CASSLPRDSYGYTF.

The chain is built from TRBV5-1 and TRBJ1-3; 8 nucleotides align to TRBD1. V shed 5 bases, J shed 0 bases, and the junction held 7 bases outside the gene matches. The CDR3 extends over 16 amino acids. CDR1 and CDR2 (germline): SGHRS, YFSETQ. The CDR3 DNA follows: TGCGCCAGCAGTCAGGGGGCGCAACTCTCTGGAAACACCATATATTTT. This gives the protein CASSQGAQLSGNTIYF.

The chain uses TRBV7-2 and TRBJ1-5; unclear D gene. The CDR3 extends over 13 amino acids. In germline, CDR1 is SGHTA, CDR2 FQGNSA. V shed 2 bases and J shed 4 bases, with 6 bases lying between them. CDR3 in amino acids: CASSLRENQPQHF. The CDR3 DNA sequence: TGTGCCAGCAGCTTAAGGGAGAATCAGCCCCAGCATTTT.

The V and J genes are TRBV9 and TRBJ1-3; TRBD1 aligns across 7 bases. J gave up 1 base and V 1 base, and 8 bases lay outside the gene matches. Germline V lookup: CDR1 SGDLS, CDR2 YYNGEE. The CDR3 length is 17 residues. Here the CDR3 DNA reads TGTGCCAGCAGCGTATCGGGACAGCCTAATTCTGGAAACACCATATATTTT. Translated: CASSVSGQPNSGNTIYF.

This clone was detected only a few times. The chain carries TRBV7-8 and TRBJ1-5; D may be TRBD1 (5 bases). CDR3 length equals 17 residues. The germline CDR1 and CDR2 sequences are SGHVS and FQNEAQ. The V gene lost 5 bases and the J gene lost 2 bases, with 19 bases spanning the gap. The CDR3 DNA is TGTGCCAGCAGCACTTTAAAGCGGGGGACGGGCAATCAGCCCCAGCATTTT. It translates to CASSTLKRGTGNQPQHF.

V and J are TRBV5-1 and TRBJ1-2, with D possibly matching TRBD1 (6 bases). The CDR3 has 13 amino acids. Germline V gene lookup returns CDR1 SGHRS and CDR2 YFSETQ. V shed 2 bases and J shed 7 bases, with 12 bases lying between them. The CDR3 DNA sequence: TGCGCCAGCAGCTTAGAGGGGGAGCGTGGCTACACCTTC. This translates into CASSLEGERGYTF.

The J gene is TRBJ1-4, the V gene TRBV28; TRBD1 might be the D (5 bases). V was shortened by 8 bases and J by 4 bases, with 8 bases between the two germline ends. Looked up from germline, CDR1 is MDHEN and CDR2 is SYDVKM. The CDR3 is made up of 12 amino acids. The CDR3: CASSGDNEKLFF. The CDR3 nucleotides read TGTGCCAGCTCGGGGGATAATGAAAAACTGTTTTTT.

This clone was seen more than once but under ten times. The chain has TRBV5-1 and TRBJ1-3, with TRBD1 matching over 7 bases. The V gene end was trimmed by 6 bases and the J gene end by 8 bases; junction bases not matched to a gene: 11. Looked up from germline, CDR1 is SGHRS and CDR2 is YFSETQ. This CDR3 has 14 residues. CDR3 region: CASNGGDQGDTIYF. CDR3 nucleotides: TGCGCCAGCAACGGGGGCGACCAGGGGGACACCATATATTTT. The full variable domain, rest sourced from reference TRBV5-1 and TRBJ1-3, is KAGVTQTPRYLIKTRGQQVTLSCSPISGHRSVSWYQQTPGQGLQFLFEYFSETQRNKGNFPGRFSGRQFSNSRSEMNVSTLELGDSALYLCASNGGDQGDTIYFGEGSWLTVV.

The CDR3 reads CASRTRVNEQFF. The CDR3 DNA follows: TGTGCCAGCCGGACTAGGGTCAATGAGCAGTTCTTC. The V gene is TRBV12-3 or TRBV12-4, the J gene TRBJ2-1; 7 bases match TRBD2. V gave up 8 bases and J gave up 6 bases; unmatched junction bases: 4. The length of the CDR3 is 12 residues.